Presented here are 21 T cell receptor beta chains from one specimen sequenced in a study of chemoradiotherapy in HPV16-positive cancers. TCRdb's copy holds only in-frame clones and misses some; the assay was immunoSEQ multiplex PCR. The sample lists approximately 630 clones; around 83% were seen once. The material sequenced was tumor tissue, taken from a patient who underwent chemoradiotherapy. All receptors derive from a human donor with HPV-associated anogenital cancer.

This clone has only one observation. The chain couples TRBV25-1 to TRBJ1-5; D unclear. Between the trimmed V and J ends, which lost 3 bases and 1 base, there was a span of 13 bases. This CDR3 contains 16 residues. Per germline, CDR1 MGHDK and CDR2 SYGVNS. The CDR3 DNA follows: TGTGCCAGCAGTGATCATGGCGGAGCGAGCAATCAGCCCCAGCATTTT. It is translated as CASSDHGGASNQPQHF.

For the CDR3, the DNA is TGTGCCAGCAGTGCCGACGACAGTTCAGGGGGCTACACCTTC. Its translation is CASSADDSSGGYTF. The chain joins TRBV28 to TRBJ1-2, with D perhaps matching TRBD1 (5 bases). V shed 5 bases and J shed 8 bases, with 18 bases lying between them. The length of the CDR3 is 14 residues. Per the germline V gene, CDR1 is MDHEN and CDR2 is SYDVKM.

This chain uses TRBV6-6 with TRBJ1-4; D is unresolved. The germline V gene has CDR1 MNHNY and CDR2 SVGAGI (reference sequence). The CDR3 runs 14 residues. V lost 2 bases to trimming and J lost 8 bases, with 12 bases between them. CDR3 residues: CASSYRVAEEKLFF. Here the CDR3 DNA reads TGTGCCAGCAGTTACAGGGTCGCTGAGGAAAAACTGTTTTTT.

This chain joins TRBV12-5 and TRBJ2-5; D gene uncertain. Germline-derived CDR1 and CDR2 are LGHNT and FRNRAP. This CDR3 region has 11 residues. V lost 2 bases and J lost 4, with 2 bases in between. The CDR3 protein is CASGLIETQYF. The CDR3 DNA is TGTGCTAGTGGTTTGATAGAGACCCAGTACTTC.

This chain connects TRBV7-9 to TRBJ2-3; tentatively, D is TRBD2 (5 bases). Germline V gene lookup returns CDR1 SEHNR and CDR2 FQNEAQ (reference sequence). The CDR3 contains 13 residues. Trimming took off 2 bases at V and 5 bases at J, with 8 bases between the two ends. The CDR3 coding sequence is TGTGCCAGCAGCTTAATCGGGGAAGATACGCAGTATTTT. Translation gives CASSLIGEDTQYF.

The chain combines TRBV11-1 with TRBJ2-2, with 7 nucleotides matching TRBD2. Germline V CDR1 and CDR2: SGHAT, FQDESV (reference sequence). With V trimmed by 2 bases and J by 1 base, 1 base remained unmatched. This CDR3 contains 15 residues. This CDR3 is CASSLPGGNTGELFF. The CDR3, as DNA: TGTGCCAGCAGCTTACCGGGGGGGAACACCGGGGAGCTGTTTTTT.

V gene TRBV7-3 combines with J gene TRBJ2-3; 11 bases line up with TRBD2. Per the germline V gene, CDR1 is SGHTA and CDR2 is FQGTGA. CDR3 length: 17 amino acids. V shed 5 bases, J shed 3 bases, and the junction held 10 bases outside the gene matches. In nucleotides, the CDR3 is TGTGCCAGCAGCCCTAGTTCTAGCGGGGGGATTACAGATACGCAGTATTTT. It yields the protein CASSPSSSGGITDTQYF.

CDR3 sequence: CASSPSPGGSYEQYF. The DNA of the CDR3 is TGCGCCAGCAGCCCGAGTCCTGGGGGATCCTACGAGCAGTACTTC. The genes are TRBV10-2 and TRBJ2-5; D may correspond to TRBD1 or TRBD2 (5 bases each). The J call is in doubt because the DNA end fits TRBJ2-7 better. The CDR3 has 15 amino acids. Germline V gene lookup returns CDR1 WSHSY and CDR2 SAAADI.

The chain joins TRBV23-1 to TRBJ2-5, with 11 bases lining up with TRBD2. TRBV23-1 is an open reading frame, and its role is uncertain. The CDR3 totals 17 residues. V trimming: 3 bases; J trimming: 3 bases; junction bases outside the gene matches: 9. DNA of the CDR3: TGCGCCAGCAGTCAGACTAGCGGGGTTAAGGTGGAAGAGACCCAGTACTTC. It translates to CASSQTSGVKVEETQYF.

This clone was detected once. The chain uses TRBV29-1 and TRBJ2-1, with a possible D match to TRBD1 (5 bases). This CDR3 comprises 12 residues. Germline CDR1 is SQVTM and CDR2 is ANQGSEA. Trimming cost V 5 bases and J 2 bases, with 7 bases left between them. The CDR3 bases are TGCAGCGTTCCGACAGCCTACAATGAGCAGTTCTTC. Residues: CSVPTAYNEQFF.

The chain uses TRBV7-9 and TRBJ2-1; D uncertain. This CDR3 contains 11 residues. V was trimmed by 5 bases and J by 4 bases, leaving 3 bases between them. Per the germline V gene, CDR1 is SEHNR and CDR2 is FQNEAQ (reference sequence). The CDR3 DNA reads TGTGCCAGCAGCCCATACAATGAGCAGTTCTTC. Its translation is CASSPYNEQFF.

This clone has only a few counts. The rearrangement joins TRBV29-1 to TRBJ1-2; 7 bases line up with TRBD1. The CDR3 length is 11 residues. Unmatched junction bases numbered 4, after V lost 7 bases and J lost 5 bases. Germline assignment: CDR1 SQVTM and CDR2 ANQGSEA. CDR3 sequence (DNA): TGCAGCGCGACAGGGATTTATGGCTACACCTTC. This codes for CSATGIYGYTF.

The chain is built from TRBV7-9 and TRBJ1-2; D is undetermined. There are 14 residues in the CDR3. Germline V gives CDR1 SEHNR, CDR2 FQNEAQ (reference sequence). Trimming left V 4 bases short and J 7 bases short, with 16 bases between. The CDR3 nucleotides are TGTGCCAGCAGCTCATTTAGCGGCTGGGTTGGCTACACCTTC. The encoded protein is CASSSFSGWVGYTF.

The genes are TRBV18 and TRBJ2-5; D is undetermined. CDR3 length equals 13 residues. Germline CDR1 and CDR2: KGHSH and LQKENI. V lost 0 bases to trimming and J lost 3 bases, with 5 bases between them. The CDR3 spells CASSPPLKETQYF. The CDR3 region has the DNA TGTGCCAGCTCACCACCGCTAAAAGAGACCCAGTACTTC.

This chain links TRBV2 with TRBJ2-7; D may be TRBD1 or TRBD2 (5 bases each). Germline V gene data show CDR1 as SNHLY and CDR2 as FYNNEI. Trimming left V 7 bases short and J 0 bases short, with 19 bases between. The CDR3 totals 16 residues. The CDR3 reads CASIRSPGTVSYEQYF. In DNA form, the CDR3 reads TGTGCCAGCATCCGTTCTCCCGGGACGGTCTCCTACGAGCAGTACTTC.

Written as DNA, the CDR3 is TGTGCCAGCAGTTTAGCTGGGCGCGGAACTGAAGCTTTCTTT. Protein sequence: CASSLAGRGTEAFF. The chain is built from TRBV27 and TRBJ1-1; D remains unclear. Trimming pared 2 bases from V and 5 bases from J, leaving 12 bases between. Germline V gene lookup returns CDR1 MNHEY and CDR2 SMNVEV (reference sequence). This CDR3 contains 14 residues.

This sequence joins TRBV5-3 and TRBJ1-1; no firm D call. TRBV5-3 falls under the ORF class, with uncertain function. With 3 bases removed from V and 4 bases from J, the gap between germline ends came to 13 bases. There are 14 residues in the CDR3. DNA of the CDR3: TGTGCCAGAAGCTCAGGAGAGGTTTGCACTGAAGCTTTCTTT. Its protein product is CARSSGEVCTEAFF.

This chain links TRBV28 with TRBJ1-5; 7 nucleotides agree with TRBD1. Losses at the gene ends were 6 bases for V and 7 bases for J; bases not matched to a gene: 9. CDR1 is MDHEN and CDR2 is SYDVKM in the germline V gene. There are 14 residues in the CDR3. The CDR3 region is CASSQPTGVQPQHF. CDR3 coding DNA: TGTGCCAGCAGCCAACCTACAGGGGTACAGCCCCAGCATTTT.

This chain joins TRBV7-3 and TRBJ1-2; 10 positions match TRBD1. Trimming cost V 4 bases and J 2 bases; bases outside gene matches: 10. Germline CDR1 reads SGHTA; CDR2 reads FQGTGA. This CDR3 has 17 residues. CDR3 DNA sequence: TGTGCCAGCAGCTGGGACAGGGGCGATTTCGCAAACTATGGCTACACCTTC. Residues: CASSWDRGDFANYGYTF.

The V and J genes are TRBV6-1 and TRBJ2-7; D is perhaps TRBD1 (6 bases). There are 13 residues in the CDR3. With 7 bases removed from V and 5 bases from J, the gap between germline ends came to 15 bases. In germline, CDR1 is MNHNS, CDR2 SASEGT. CDR3 coding DNA: TGTGCCAGCAAAGTACAGGGTAGCGACGAGCAGTACTTC. This gives the protein CASKVQGSDEQYF.

CDR3 region: CAISEVWALEQYF. The CDR3 DNA reads TGTGCCATCAGTGAAGTCTGGGCTCTTGAGCAGTACTTC. This chain connects TRBV10-3 to TRBJ2-7; no definite D call. The CDR3 runs to 13 residues. The germline CDR1 and CDR2 sequences are ENHRY and SYGVKD. Trimming left V 3 bases short and J 7 bases short, with 13 bases between.